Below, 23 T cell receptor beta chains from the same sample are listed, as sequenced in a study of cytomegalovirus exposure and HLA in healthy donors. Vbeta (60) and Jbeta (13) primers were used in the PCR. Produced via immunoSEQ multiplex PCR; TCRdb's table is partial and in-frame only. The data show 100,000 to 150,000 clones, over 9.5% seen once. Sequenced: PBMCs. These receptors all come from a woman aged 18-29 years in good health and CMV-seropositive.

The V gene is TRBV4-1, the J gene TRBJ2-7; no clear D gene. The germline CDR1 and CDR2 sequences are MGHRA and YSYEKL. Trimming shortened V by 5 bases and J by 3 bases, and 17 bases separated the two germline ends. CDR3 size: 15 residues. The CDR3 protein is CASSTPNPARYEQYF. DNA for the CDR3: TGCGCCAGCAGCACACCGAACCCCGCTCGCTACGAGCAGTACTTC.

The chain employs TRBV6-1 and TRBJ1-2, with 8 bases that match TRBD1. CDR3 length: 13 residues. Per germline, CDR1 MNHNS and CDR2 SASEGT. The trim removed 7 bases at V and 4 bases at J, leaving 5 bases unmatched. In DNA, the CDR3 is TGTGCCAGCAAGGGACAGGCGATCTATGGCTACACCTTC. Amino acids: CASKGQAIYGYTF.

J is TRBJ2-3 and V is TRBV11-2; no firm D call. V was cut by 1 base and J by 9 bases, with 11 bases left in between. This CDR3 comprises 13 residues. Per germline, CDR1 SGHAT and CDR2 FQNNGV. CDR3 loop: CASSLGDSGTQYF. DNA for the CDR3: TGTGCCAGCAGCTTAGGAGACTCTGGGACGCAGTATTTT.

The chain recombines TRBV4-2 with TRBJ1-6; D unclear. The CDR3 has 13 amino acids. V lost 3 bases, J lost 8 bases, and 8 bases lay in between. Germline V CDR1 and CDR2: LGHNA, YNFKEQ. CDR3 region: CASSQGRDSPLHF. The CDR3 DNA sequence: TGTGCCAGCAGCCAGGGGAGGGATTCACCCCTCCACTTT.

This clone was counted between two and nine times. For the CDR3, the DNA is TGTGCCAGCAGCTTCCAGAGCGGGAGAGGTGACTACGAGCAGTACTTC. Its protein is CASSFQSGRGDYEQYF. This chain joins TRBV7-9 and TRBJ2-7; TRBD2 matches at 8 bases. CDR1 is SEHNR, CDR2 FQNEAQ, per germline (reference sequence). The V and J ends lost 3 bases and 3 bases, in that order; junction bases with no gene match: 10. This CDR3 spans 16 amino acids.

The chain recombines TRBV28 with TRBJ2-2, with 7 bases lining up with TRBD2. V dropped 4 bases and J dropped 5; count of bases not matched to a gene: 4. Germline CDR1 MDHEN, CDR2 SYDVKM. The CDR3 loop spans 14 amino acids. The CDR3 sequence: CASSWGGRTGELFF. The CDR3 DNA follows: TGTGCCAGCAGTTGGGGAGGGCGTACCGGGGAGCTGTTTTTT. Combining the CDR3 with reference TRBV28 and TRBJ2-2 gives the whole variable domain DVKVTQSSRYLVKRTGEKVFLECVQDMDHENMFWYRQDPGLGLRLIYFSYDVKMKEKGDIPEGYSVSREKKERFSLILESASTNQTSMYLCASSWGGRTGELFFGEGSRLTVL.

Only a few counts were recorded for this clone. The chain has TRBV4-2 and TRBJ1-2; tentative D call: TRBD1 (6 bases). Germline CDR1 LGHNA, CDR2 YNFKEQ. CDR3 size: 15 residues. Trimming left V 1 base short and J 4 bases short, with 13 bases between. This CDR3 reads CASSQATSDSYGYTF. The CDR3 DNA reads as TGTGCCAGCAGCCAAGCCACCTCGGACAGCTATGGCTACACCTTC.

This CDR3 reads CASSPQAGVKSGELFF. CDR3 DNA: TGTGCCAGCAGCCCCCAAGCGGGAGTAAAGTCCGGGGAGCTGTTTTTT. This sequence joins TRBV9 and TRBJ2-2; TRBD2 agrees at 8 bases. This CDR3 region has 16 residues. Germline V gene data show CDR1 as SGDLS and CDR2 as YYNGEE. Losses at the gene ends were 4 bases for V and 6 bases for J; bases not matched to a gene: 11.

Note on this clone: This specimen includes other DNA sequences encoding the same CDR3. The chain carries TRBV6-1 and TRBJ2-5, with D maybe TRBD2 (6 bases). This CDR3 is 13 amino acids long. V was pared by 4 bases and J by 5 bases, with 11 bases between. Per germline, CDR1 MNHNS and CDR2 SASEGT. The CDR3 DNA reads TGTGCCAGCAGTGCGGGCGGGGCTGAGACCCAGTACTTC. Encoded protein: CASSAGGAETQYF.

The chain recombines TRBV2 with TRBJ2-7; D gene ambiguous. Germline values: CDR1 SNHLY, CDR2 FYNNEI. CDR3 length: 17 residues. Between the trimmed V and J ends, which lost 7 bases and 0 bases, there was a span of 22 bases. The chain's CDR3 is CASTKLTRQANSYEQYF. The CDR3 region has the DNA TGTGCCAGCACCAAACTAACTCGGCAAGCGAACTCCTACGAGCAGTACTTC.

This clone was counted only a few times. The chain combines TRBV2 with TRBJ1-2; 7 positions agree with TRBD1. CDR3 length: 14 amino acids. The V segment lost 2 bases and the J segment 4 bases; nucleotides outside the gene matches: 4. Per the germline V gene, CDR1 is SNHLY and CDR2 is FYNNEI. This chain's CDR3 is CASSENAGGYGYTF. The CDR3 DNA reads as TGTGCCAGCAGTGAAAACGCAGGGGGCTATGGCTACACCTTC.

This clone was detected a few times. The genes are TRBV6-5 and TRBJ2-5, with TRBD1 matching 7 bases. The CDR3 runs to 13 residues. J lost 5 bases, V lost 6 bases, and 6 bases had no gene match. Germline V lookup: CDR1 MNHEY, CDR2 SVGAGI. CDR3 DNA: TGTGCCAGCAGAGACAGGGTGGTCGAGACCCAGTACTTC. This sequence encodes CASRDRVVETQYF.

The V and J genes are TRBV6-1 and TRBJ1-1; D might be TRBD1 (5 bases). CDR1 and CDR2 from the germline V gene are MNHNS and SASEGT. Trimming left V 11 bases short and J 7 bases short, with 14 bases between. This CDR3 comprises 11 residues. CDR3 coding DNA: TGTGCCTCCGTTGTCAGGGATGAAGCTTTCTTT. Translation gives CASVVRDEAFF.

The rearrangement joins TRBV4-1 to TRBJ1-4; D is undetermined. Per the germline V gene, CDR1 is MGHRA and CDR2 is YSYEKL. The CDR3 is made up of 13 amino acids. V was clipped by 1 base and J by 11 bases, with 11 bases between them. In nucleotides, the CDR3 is TGCGCCAGCAGCCAAGTCCTTACGGGGAAACTGTTTTTT. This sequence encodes CASSQVLTGKLFF.

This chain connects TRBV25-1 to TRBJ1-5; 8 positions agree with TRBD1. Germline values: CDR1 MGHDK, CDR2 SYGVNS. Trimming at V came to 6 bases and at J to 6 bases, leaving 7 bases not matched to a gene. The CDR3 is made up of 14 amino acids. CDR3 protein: CASSQTGVGQPQHF. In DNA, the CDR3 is TGTGCCAGCAGCCAGACAGGGGTGGGTCAGCCCCAGCATTTT. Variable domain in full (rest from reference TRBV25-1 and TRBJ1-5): EADIYQTPRYLVIGTGKKITLECSQTMGHDKMYWYQQDPGMELHLIHYSYGVNSTEKGDLSSESTVSRIRTEHFPLTLESARPSHTSQYLCASSQTGVGQPQHFGDGTRLSIL.

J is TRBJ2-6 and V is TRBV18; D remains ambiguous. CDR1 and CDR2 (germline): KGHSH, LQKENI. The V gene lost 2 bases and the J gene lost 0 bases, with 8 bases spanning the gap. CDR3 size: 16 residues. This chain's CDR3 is CASSPERSSGANVLTF. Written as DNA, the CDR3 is TGTGCCAGCTCACCAGAAAGGAGCTCTGGGGCCAACGTCCTGACTTTC.

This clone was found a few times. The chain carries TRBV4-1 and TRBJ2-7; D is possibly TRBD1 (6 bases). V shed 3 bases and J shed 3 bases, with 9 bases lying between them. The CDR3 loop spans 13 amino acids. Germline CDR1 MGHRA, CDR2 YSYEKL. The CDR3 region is CASSQPGDYEQYF. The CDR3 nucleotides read TGCGCCAGCAGCCAGCCAGGGGACTACGAGCAGTACTTC.

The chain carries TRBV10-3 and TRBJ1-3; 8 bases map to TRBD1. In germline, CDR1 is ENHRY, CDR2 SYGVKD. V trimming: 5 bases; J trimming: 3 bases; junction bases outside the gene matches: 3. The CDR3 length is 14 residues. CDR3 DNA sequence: TGTGCCATCAGTCCGGACAGGGTTGGAAACACCATATATTTT. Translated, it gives CAISPDRVGNTIYF.

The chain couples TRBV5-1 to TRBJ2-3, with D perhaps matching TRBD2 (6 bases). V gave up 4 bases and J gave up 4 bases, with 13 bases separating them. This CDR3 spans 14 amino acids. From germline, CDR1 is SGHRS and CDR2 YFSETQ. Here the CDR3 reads CASSRERSPDTQYF. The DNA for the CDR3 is TGCGCCAGCAGCCGGGAGCGTAGCCCAGATACGCAGTATTTT.

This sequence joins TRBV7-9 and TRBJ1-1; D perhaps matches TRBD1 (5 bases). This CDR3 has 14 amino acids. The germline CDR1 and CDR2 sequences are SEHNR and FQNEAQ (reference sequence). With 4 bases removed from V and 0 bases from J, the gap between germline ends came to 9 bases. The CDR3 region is CASSSGLMNTEAFF. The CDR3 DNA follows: TGTGCCAGCAGCTCGGGACTGATGAACACTGAAGCTTTCTTT.

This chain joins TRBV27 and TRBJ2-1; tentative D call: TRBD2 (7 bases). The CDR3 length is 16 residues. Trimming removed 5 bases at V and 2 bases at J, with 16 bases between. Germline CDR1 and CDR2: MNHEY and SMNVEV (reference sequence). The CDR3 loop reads CASSRIQGGAYNEQFF. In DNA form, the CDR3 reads TGTGCCAGCAGTAGAATCCAAGGGGGGGCCTACAATGAGCAGTTCTTC.

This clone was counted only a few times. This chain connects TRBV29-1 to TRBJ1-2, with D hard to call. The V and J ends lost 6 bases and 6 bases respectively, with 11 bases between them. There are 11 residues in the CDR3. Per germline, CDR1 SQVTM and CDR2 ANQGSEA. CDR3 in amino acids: CSVGIGDGYTF. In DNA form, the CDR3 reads TGCAGCGTAGGGATCGGGGATGGCTACACCTTC.

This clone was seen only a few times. CDR3 sequence reads: CSPETEHDNEQFF. The CDR3 nucleotides read TGCAGCCCGGAGACCGAACACGACAATGAGCAGTTCTTC. This sequence joins TRBV29-1 and TRBJ2-1, with D hard to call. CDR1 SQVTM and CDR2 ANQGSEA come from the germline V gene. The CDR3 is made up of 13 amino acids. V lost 8 bases and J lost 5, with 16 bases in between.